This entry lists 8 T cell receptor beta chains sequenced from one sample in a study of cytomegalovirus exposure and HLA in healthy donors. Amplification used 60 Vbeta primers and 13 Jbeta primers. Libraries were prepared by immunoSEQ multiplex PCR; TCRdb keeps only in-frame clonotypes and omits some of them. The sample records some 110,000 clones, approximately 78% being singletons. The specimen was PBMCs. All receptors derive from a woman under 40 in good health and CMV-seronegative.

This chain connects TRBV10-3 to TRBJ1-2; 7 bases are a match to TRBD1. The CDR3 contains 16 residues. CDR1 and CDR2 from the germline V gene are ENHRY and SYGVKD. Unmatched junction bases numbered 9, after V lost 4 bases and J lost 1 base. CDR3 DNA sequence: TGTGCCATCAGTGGAGGGGGGACAGCCAATAACTATGGCTACACCTTC. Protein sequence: CAISGGGTANNYGYTF.

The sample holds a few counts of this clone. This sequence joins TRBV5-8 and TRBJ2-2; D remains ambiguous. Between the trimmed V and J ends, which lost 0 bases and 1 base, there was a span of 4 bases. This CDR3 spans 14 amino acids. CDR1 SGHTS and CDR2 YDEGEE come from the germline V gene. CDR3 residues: CASSLDRNTGELFF. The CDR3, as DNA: TGTGCCAGCAGCTTGGACAGGAACACCGGGGAGCTGTTTTTT.

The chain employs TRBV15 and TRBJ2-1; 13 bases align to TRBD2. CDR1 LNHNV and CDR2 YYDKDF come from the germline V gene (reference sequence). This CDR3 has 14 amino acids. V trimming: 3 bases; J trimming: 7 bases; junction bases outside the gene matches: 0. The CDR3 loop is CATSRTSGRNEQFF. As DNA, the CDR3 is TGTGCCACCAGCAGGACTAGCGGGAGGAATGAGCAGTTCTTC. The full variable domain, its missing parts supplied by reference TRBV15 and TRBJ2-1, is DAMVIQNPRYQVTQFGKPVTLSCSQTLNHNVMYWYQQKSSQAPKLLFHYYDKDFNNEADTPDNFQSRRPNTSFCFLDIRSPGLGDTAMYLCATSRTSGRNEQFFGPGTRLTVL.

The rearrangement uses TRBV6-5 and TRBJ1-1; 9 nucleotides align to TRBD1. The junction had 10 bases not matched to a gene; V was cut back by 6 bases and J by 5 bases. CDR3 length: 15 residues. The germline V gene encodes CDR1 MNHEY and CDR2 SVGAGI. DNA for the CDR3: TGTGCCAGCAGACACGGGACAGGGTTTGGGACTGAAGCTTTCTTT. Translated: CASRHGTGFGTEAFF.

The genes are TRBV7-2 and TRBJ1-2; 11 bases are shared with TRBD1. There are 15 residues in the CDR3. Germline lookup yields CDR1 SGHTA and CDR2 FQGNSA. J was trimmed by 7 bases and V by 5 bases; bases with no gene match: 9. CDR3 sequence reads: CASSGTGTGGLGYTF. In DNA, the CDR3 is TGTGCCAGCAGCGGAACCGGGACAGGGGGTCTTGGCTACACCTTC.

CDR3 sequence reads: CASSDFIGTSSDTQYF. Here the CDR3 DNA reads TGTGCCAGCAGTGACTTCATCGGGACTAGCTCTGATACGCAGTATTTT. The chain recombines TRBV6-4 with TRBJ2-3; 9 bases map to TRBD2. Germline CDR1 MRHNA, CDR2 SNTAGT. The J segment lost 6 bases and the V segment lost 1 base, leaving 8 bases of the junction unmatched. The CDR3 has 16 residues.

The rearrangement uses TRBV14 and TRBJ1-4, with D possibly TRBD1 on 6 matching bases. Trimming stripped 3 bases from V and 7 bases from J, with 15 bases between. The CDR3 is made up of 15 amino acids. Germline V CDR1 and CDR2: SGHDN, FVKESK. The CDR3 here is CASSQQQGSVEKLFF. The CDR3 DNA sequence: TGTGCCAGCAGCCAGCAACAGGGAAGTGTTGAAAAACTGTTTTTT.

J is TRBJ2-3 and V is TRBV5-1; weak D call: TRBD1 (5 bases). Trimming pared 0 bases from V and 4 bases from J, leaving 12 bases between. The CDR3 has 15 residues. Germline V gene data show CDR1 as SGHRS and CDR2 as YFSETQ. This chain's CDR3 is CASSLEFDSSDTQYF. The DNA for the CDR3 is TGCGCCAGCAGCTTGGAATTTGACAGTTCAGATACGCAGTATTTT.